This TCR beta chain comes out of a study of radiotherapy plus CTLA-4 blockade in lung cancer. Background on the study: Around 20% of enrolled patients responded objectively, and more than 25% had disease control. Study conclusions and caveats: TCR clones of tumor origin grew in blood after radiotherapy plus ipilimumab. Early blood T cell clone dynamics reportedly forecast response best, with interferon-beta.

As for this clone: Its target is not known.

Measured with immunoSEQ multiplex PCR; TCRdb has only the in-frame clones, and not every one. Among over 35,000 clones listed, around 77% were seen once. Germline-derived CDR1 and CDR2 are SGHTA and FQGTGA. V trimming: 5 bases; J trimming: 0 bases; junction bases outside the gene matches: 8. CDR3 size: 16 residues. The receptor comes from a human donor with non-small cell lung cancer whose response to radiotherapy plus ipilimumab could not be evaluated. The sequences come from peripheral blood, collected from a patient treated with radiotherapy plus ipilimumab. This rearrangement joins TRBV7-3 to TRBJ2-3; 7 nucleotides line up with TRBD2. Here the CDR3 reads CASSSGTRSSTDTQYF. The CDR3 region has the DNA TGTGCCAGCAGCAGCGGGACTCGGAGTAGCACAGATACGCAGTATTTT.